This T cell receptor beta chain was documented in a study of blood T cell repertoires in COVID-19. Repertoires were generated with immunoSEQ multiplex PCR, while TCRdb's copy carries only in-frame clones and drops some. The repertoire has hundreds of thousands of clones, approximately 92% of them found once; the top ten carry roughly 2.3%. Germline V CDR1 and CDR2: SGHRS, YFSETQ. V was clipped by 4 bases and J by 4 bases; unmatched bases: 7. This CDR3 has 15 amino acids. This receptor was taken from a woman aged 18-29 years who had recovered from COVID-19. This chain connects TRBV5-1 to TRBJ2-3; TRBD1 matches 9 bases. Sequencing used PBMCs or T cells enriched from blood (not recorded which). CDR3 nucleotides: TGCGCCAGCAGCCCGGAGGGACAGGGATCAGATACGCAGTATTTT. It encodes CASSPEGQGSDTQYF.